The next 2 T cell receptor beta chains were all read from a single sample in a study of PD-L1 blockade in urothelial cancer. The time point here: peripheral blood 6 weeks after treatment start. Using immunoSEQ multiplex PCR, the repertoire was profiled, and TCRdb retains in-frame clones only, with some absent. The sample lists about 120,000 clones; approximately 90% were seen once. The sequencing used PBMCs, collected around atezolizumab (anti-PD-L1) treatment. These receptors came from a man in his 60s with urothelial cancer.

The chain recombines TRBV6-4 with TRBJ2-1, with TRBD2 as a possible D gene (6 bases). CDR1 MRHNA and CDR2 SNTAGT come from the germline V gene. The CDR3 has 15 residues. V lost 6 bases to trimming and J lost 1 base, with 13 bases between them. CDR3 coding DNA: TGTGCCAGCAGCCGGGCTAGCGCTTCCTACAATGAGCAGTTCTTC. Amino acids: CASSRASASYNEQFF.

The chain recombines TRBV7-3 with TRBJ2-3; tentative D call: TRBD2 (7 bases). The germline CDR1 and CDR2 sequences are SGHTA and FQGTGA. The CDR3 sequence is 16 residues long. Trimming stripped 5 bases from V and 2 bases from J, with 17 bases between. The CDR3 loop is CASSKKGGGDTDTQYF. In DNA form, the CDR3 reads TGTGCCAGCAGCAAAAAAGGGGGGGGAGACACAGATACGCAGTATTTT.